The clone carrying this TCR beta chain was observed at least ten times. Its cognate antigen is unknown. The data originate from a study of breast tumors, draining lymph nodes, adjacent tissues. The lymph nodes were axillary draining lymph nodes from breast cancer patients. Study-level points and caveats: Findings are consistent with lymph node origin and intratumoral expansion of most tumor T cells. Tumor TCR diversity was below lymph nodes but above nontumor tissue.

TCRdb recomputed calls from the multiplex PCR reads with MiXCR, one row per CDR3 protein. The sample consists of fewer than 250,000 distinct CDR3 sequences, roughly 32% of them appearing once. V shed 4 bases and J shed 2 bases, with 18 bases lying between them. Germline V CDR1 and CDR2: SGHAT, FQDESV (reference sequence). The CDR3 is made up of 16 amino acids. This chain joins TRBV11-1 and TRBJ2-7; D perhaps matches TRBD2 (5 bases). Sequences were obtained from axillary lymph node tissue. The source is a female donor with breast cancer. Some clones in this sample may be carry-over from other donors' samples. CDR3 protein: CASSSVGLRAPYEQYF. The CDR3 DNA sequence: TGTGCCAGCAGCTCAGTAGGTTTGCGGGCCCCCTACGAGCAGTACTTC.